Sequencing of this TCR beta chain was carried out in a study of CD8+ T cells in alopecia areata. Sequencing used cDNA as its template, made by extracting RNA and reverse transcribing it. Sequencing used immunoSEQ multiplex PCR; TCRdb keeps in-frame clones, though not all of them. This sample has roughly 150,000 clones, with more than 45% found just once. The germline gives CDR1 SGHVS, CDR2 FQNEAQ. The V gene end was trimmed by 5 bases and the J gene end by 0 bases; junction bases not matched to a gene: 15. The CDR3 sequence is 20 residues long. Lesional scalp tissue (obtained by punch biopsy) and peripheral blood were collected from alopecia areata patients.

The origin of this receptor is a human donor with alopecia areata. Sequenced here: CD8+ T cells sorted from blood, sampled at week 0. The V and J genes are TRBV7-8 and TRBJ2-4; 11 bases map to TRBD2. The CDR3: CASSPPLLAGAHLAKNIQYF. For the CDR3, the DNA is TGTGCCAGCAGCCCTCCCCTACTAGCGGGGGCTCATCTAGCCAAAAACATTCAGTACTTC.